This is a list of T cell receptor beta chains from one sample in a study of identical twins. Via MiXCR, TCRdb re-called the 5' RACE reads, giving one row per CDR3 protein. Of roughly 1,500,000 distinct CDR3 sequences in the sample, around 29% are singletons; the top ten hold more than 0.25%. Sequenced material: cord blood. The receptors come from a newborn girl in good health. Each CDR3 is given with its conserved first and last residue. D genes are given only for firm matches. Clone size, where shown, is once, few, many, or a class for clones that have expanded.

>.|.|TRBJ2-1|TRBV20-1
TGCAGTGCTAGAGATCCGGGGCCTCGGGCGAAGGAGCAGTTCTTC
CSARDPGPRAKEQFF
>few|TRBD1|TRBJ2-1|TRBV4-2
TGTGCCAGCAGCCAAGCCCGAACAGGGGGTTACTACAATGAGCAGTTCTTC
CASSQARTGGYYNEQFF
>.|.|TRBJ1-1|TRBV7-9
TGTGCCAGTAGGACTTACTTAGGGGGCACTGAAGCTTTCTTT
CASRTYLGGTEAFF
>.|.|TRBJ2-3|TRBV4-2
TGTGCCAGCAGCCTCAACCCGGGGCTTAACACAGATACGCAGTATTTT
CASSLNPGLNTDTQYF
>.|TRBD2|TRBJ2-3|TRBV10-3
TGTGCCATCAGCACCGGGAGGAGGGCAGATACGCAGTATTTT
CAISTGRRADTQYF
>.|.|TRBJ1-1|TRBV7-9
TGTGCCAGCAGCAAAGCGAACACTGAAGCTTTCTTT
CASSKANTEAFF
>.|TRBD2|TRBJ2-3|TRBV25-1
TGTGCCAGCAGGACGGGACTAGCGGGCTCCACAGATACGCAGTATTTT
CASRTGLAGSTDTQYF
>.|TRBD1|TRBJ1-4|TRBV5-1
TGCGCCAGCAGCCGACAGGGGGCCGGGGGTAATGAAAACCTGTTTTTT
CASSRQGAGGNENLFF
>few|.|TRBJ2-3|TRBV20-1
TGCAGTGCGGGGGGTCCTAACACAGATACGCAGTATTTT
CSAGGPNTDTQYF
>.|.|TRBJ2-5|TRBV4-1
TGCGCCAGCAGCCAAGAGGGTTCCCTTCAAGAGACCCAGTACTTC
CASSQEGSLQETQYF
>few|TRBD2|TRBJ2-1|TRBV20-1
TGCAGTGCTAGAGCTAGCGGGAGTGAGCAGTTCTTC
CSARASGSEQFF
>.|TRBD2|TRBJ2-3|TRBV20-1
TGCAGTGCTAGCACGCTAGCGGGGGGCTCAGATACGCAGTATTTT
CSASTLAGGSDTQYF
>few|TRBD1|TRBJ2-3|TRBV20-1
TGCAGTGCTAACCCAGGGACAGGGAGCACAGATACGCAGTATTTT
CSANPGTGSTDTQYF
>.|TRBD2|TRBJ2-3|TRBV20-1
TGCACAACGGGAGGGTCTAGCACAGATACGCAGTATTTT
CTTGGSSTDTQYF
>many|.|TRBJ2-4|TRBV7-2
TGTGCCAGCAGCTTACTACCGGGACAACTAGCCAAAAACATTCAGTACTTC
CASSLLPGQLAKNIQYF
>.|TRBD2|TRBJ2-5|TRBV20-1
TGCAGTGCTAGAAGGACTGGCGGGGGGGAGACCCAGTACTTC
CSARRTGGGETQYF
>many|.|TRBJ2-7|TRBV10-3
TGTGCCATCAGTGACCCGGGAGGGACAGCCTCCTACGAGCAGTACTTC
CAISDPGGTASYEQYF
>.|TRBD2|TRBJ2-5|TRBV5-1
TGCGCCAGCAGCTTACCGGGACTAGCGGGAGGGAATGAGCAGTACTTC
CASSLPGLAGGNEQYF
>.|.|TRBJ1-5|TRBV10-3
TGTGCCATCAGTGAGTCCCCGCGGGATCAGCCCCAGCATTTT
CAISESPRDQPQHF
>.|.|TRBJ1-2|TRBV10-3
TGTGCCGTCAGTGAGTCTCTTATTGGCTACACCTTC
CAVSESLIGYTF
>.|.|TRBJ2-3|TRBV19
TGTGCCAGTACCCTCAGCGGGCCATGGGGCACAGATACGCAGTATTTT
CASTLSGPWGTDTQYF
>.|TRBD1|TRBJ1-1|TRBV30
TGTGCCTGGGCAGGGGGGACAATGAACACTGAAGCTTTCTTT
CAWAGGTMNTEAFF
>few|.|TRBJ2-2|TRBV12-3/TRBV12-4
TGTGCCAGCATTGGACCCACCGGGGAGCTGTTTTTT
CASIGPTGELFF
>many|.|TRBJ2-5|TRBV6-5
TGTGCCAGCAGTTTTGTTAGGGGTAGACAAGAGACCCAGTACTTC
CASSFVRGRQETQYF
>.|.|TRBJ1-1|TRBV20-1
TGCAGTGGAGGACAGTCGGGTGACACTGAAGCTTTCTTT
CSGGQSGDTEAFF
>few|.|TRBJ2-1|TRBV28
TGTGCCAGCAGTCAACACCCCAATGAGCAGTTCTTC
CASSQHPNEQFF
>.|.|TRBJ1-1|TRBV27
TGTGCCAGCAGTTTTTCCGACACGAAGGGCACTGAAGCTTTCTTT
CASSFSDTKGTEAFF
>many|TRBD2|TRBJ2-1|TRBV6-1
TGCGCCAGCAGACTAGCGGGGAGCTCCTACAATGAGCAGTTCTTC
CASRLAGSSYNEQFF
>few|.|TRBJ1-6|TRBV28
TGTGCCAGCAGTTTAACGGGGGCAGGTAATTCACCCCTCCACTTT
CASSLTGAGNSPLHF
>few|.|TRBJ2-6|TRBV12-3/TRBV12-4
TGTGCCAGCAGCCGACAGCCCCTCTCTGGGGCCAACGTCCTGACTTTC
CASSRQPLSGANVLTF
>few|TRBD1|TRBJ1-2|TRBV29-1
TGCAGCGTTGAAGGACAGGGGCGAGGCTACACCTTC
CSVEGQGRGYTF
>.|.|TRBJ2-4|TRBV20-1
TGCAGTGCTAGGCCCCTAGTTAACATTCAGTACTTC
CSARPLVNIQYF
>.|.|TRBJ2-1|TRBV2
TGTGCCAGCAGTGAAGAAAGGGCTGGCGGGAATGAGCAGTTCTTC
CASSEERAGGNEQFF
>.|.|TRBJ2-5|TRBV4-2
TGTGCCAGCAGCCTACTAGAGGCGGGAGAGACCCAGTACTTC
CASSLLEAGETQYF
>many|TRBD1|TRBJ2-5|TRBV6-1
TGTGCCAGCGGGTTGACAGGGCAAGAGACCCAGTACTTC
CASGLTGQETQYF